Shown below are 10 T cell receptor beta chains from a single sample sequenced in a study of OX40 agonist ivuxolimab in advanced cancers. The library came from the immunoSEQ multiplex PCR assay. TCRdb mirrors the immuneACCESS table, restricted to in-frame sequences. Some clones are absent from its copies; in checked studies, under half trace to an unresolved V gene, and the reason for the others is unknown. The sample records roughly 67,000 clones, around 87% of which are singletons. Around 4% of the sample rests with the top ten. Sequenced here: CD4+ or CD8+ T cells sorted from blood, sampled in a trial of the OX40 agonist ivuxolimab. These receptors originate from an adult with an advanced solid tumor such as melanoma, head and neck, liver or kidney cancer.

V is TRBV30 and J is TRBJ2-3, with D possibly being TRBD2 (6 bases). Germline lookup yields CDR1 GTSNPN and CDR2 SVGIG (reference sequence). Trimming cost V 4 bases and J 3 bases, with 14 bases left between them. The CDR3 is 14 residues long. CDR3: CAWTEGLATDTQYF. Written as DNA, the CDR3 is TGTGCCTGGACGGAGGGCCTTGCAACAGATACGCAGTATTTT.

The chain carries TRBV15 and TRBJ1-2; D may be TRBD1 (5 bases). Trimming removed 0 bases at V and 7 bases at J, with 15 bases between. The CDR3 has 15 residues. CDR1 LNHNV and CDR2 YYDKDF come from the germline V gene (reference sequence). CDR3 coding DNA: TGTGCCACCAGCAGAGATTACGGGGCATTACCTGGCTACACCTTC. This sequence encodes CATSRDYGALPGYTF. Looking up the rest from reference TRBV15 and TRBJ1-2 gives the full variable domain: DAMVIQNPRYQVTQFGKPVTLSCSQTLNHNVMYWYQQKSSQAPKLLFHYYDKDFNNEADTPDNFQSRRPNTSFCFLDIRSPGLGDTAMYLCATSRDYGALPGYTFGSGTRLTVV.

This chain connects TRBV30 to TRBJ1-2; D possibly corresponds to TRBD1 (5 bases). Germline CDR1 and CDR2: GTSNPN and SVGIG (reference sequence). V lost 0 bases and J 4 bases, leaving 15 bases between the germline ends. The CDR3 runs 15 residues. CDR3 protein: CAWSVGGRGTYGYTF. In DNA, the CDR3 is TGTGCCTGGAGTGTAGGAGGCAGAGGGACCTATGGCTACACCTTC.

The chain carries TRBV15 and TRBJ2-3, with D maybe TRBD2 (6 bases). The CDR3 spans 16 residues. Per the germline V gene, CDR1 is LNHNV and CDR2 is YYDKDF (reference sequence). The V end lost 0 bases, the J end lost 2 bases, and 12 bases lay between the germline ends. The CDR3 sequence is CATSRDLAAATDTQYF. The CDR3 nucleotides read TGTGCCACCAGCAGAGATTTAGCGGCAGCCACAGATACGCAGTATTTT.

The chain employs TRBV5-1 and TRBJ2-3; possibly TRBD1 for D (5 bases). The CDR3 contains 14 residues. Trimming stripped 4 bases from V and 2 bases from J, with 11 bases between. Germline V gives CDR1 SGHRS, CDR2 YFSETQ. The CDR3 here is CASSRQPFTDTQYF. Written as DNA, the CDR3 is TGCGCCAGCAGCAGACAGCCATTCACAGATACGCAGTATTTT.

The rearrangement uses TRBV23-1 and TRBJ1-2; D remains unclear. TRBV23-1 is given ORF status, its function remaining uncertain. This CDR3 is 12 amino acids long. V lost 7 bases to trimming and J lost 8 bases, with 14 bases between them. The CDR3 protein is CASMGRTWGYTF. CDR3 DNA sequence: TGCGCCAGCATGGGTAGAACGTGGGGCTACACCTTC.

This clone was picked up one time. The chain has TRBV28 and TRBJ2-3, with D perhaps matching TRBD2 (7 bases). CDR3 length equals 14 residues. Per germline, CDR1 MDHEN and CDR2 SYDVKM. V was shortened by 7 bases and J by 1 base, with 12 bases between the two germline ends. The CDR3 protein is CASKGGGGTDTQYF. CDR3 sequence (DNA): TGTGCCAGCAAAGGGGGAGGGGGCACAGATACGCAGTATTTT.

The chain combines TRBV6-5 with TRBJ2-2; no reliable D call. The germline gives CDR1 MNHEY, CDR2 SVGAGI. Trimming took 2 bases from V and 7 from J, leaving 5 bases between them. This CDR3 has 12 residues. CDR3 residues: CASSYGDGELFF. In DNA, the CDR3 is TGTGCCAGCAGTTACGGCGACGGGGAGCTGTTTTTT.

The chain is built from TRBV19 and TRBJ2-2; 9 bases agree with TRBD1. The CDR3 contains 14 residues. Trimming took 4 bases from V and 10 from J; bases not matched to a gene: 7. CDR1 and CDR2 from the germline V gene are LNHDA and SQIVND (reference sequence). The CDR3 DNA reads as TGTGCCAGTAGTACCGGGACAGGGCCCGAGGAGCTGTTTTTT. Residues: CASSTGTGPEELFF.

The chain employs TRBV6-6 and TRBJ1-5; 10 bases align to TRBD1. CDR1 and CDR2 (germline): MNHNY, SVGAGI (reference sequence). CDR3 length: 15 residues. After removal of 2 bases from V and 9 bases from J, the junction contained 7 bases not matched to a gene. DNA for the CDR3: TGTGCCAGCAGTTACCTGGGACAGGGGTCATCGCCCCAGCATTTT. As protein: CASSYLGQGSSPQHF.